The present TCR beta chain was sequenced within a study of glioma-infiltrating T cells (TCRdb year 2016). Background for the entire study: Glioma tissue, non-neoplastic brain tissue and matched peripheral blood mononuclear cells were used as sources from which TCR alpha- and beta-chain repertoires were sequenced. To measure divergence between tissue and blood T-cell populations, each tissue-infiltrating repertoire was compared with the peripheral blood repertoire of the same patient. The paired cohort was made up of three low-grade glioma patients, several primary glioblastoma patients and three non-glioma patients who contributed non-neoplastic brain tissue. On the study overall, not on this receptor specifically: Very few CDR3 sequences were shared between tissue and blood, attributed to high CDR3 diversity and limited sampling. Group comparisons rested on small numbers: three non-neoplastic, three low-grade glioma and seven or eight glioblastoma patients. VJ-independent divergence between tissue and blood was lower than expected in non-neoplastic patients but higher than expected in all gliomas, particularly low-grade gliomas.

This clonotype was counted ten times or more. Its antigen specificity is not known. Base qualities are not recorded, but no much larger clone differs from it by a single base. The CDR3 has 15 amino acids, counting the end cysteine and phenylalanine. Here the CDR3 DNA is all that survives: 45 bases in frame from base 1. The germline V gene (reference sequence) specifies MNHEY as CDR1 and SMNVEV as CDR2. At the junction V is shortened by 5 bases and J by 5 bases; bases outside the gene matches: 8. The iRepertoire nested amplicon-rescue multiplex PCR (arm-PCR) platform was used to amplify TCR alpha and beta CDR3 regions from RNA. For one-step reverse transcription and amplification, about 100-450 ng of tissue mRNA or PBMC total RNA was used as input. Following bead purification, Illumina adapters were added by a secondary multiplex PCR, and libraries between 200 and 400 bp were gel-purified. Internal 6-nucleotide barcodes were carried by the libraries and were used for demultiplexing. The libraries were sequenced on an Illumina MiSeq using 2x220 or 2x250 nucleotide paired-end reads. The source study handled its data this way. Paired reads were merged with FLASH 1.2.11 and aligned to the GRCh37 human genome with BWA-MEM before extracting TRA and TRB reads. An IMGT-derived reference of cassette sequences and CDR3 motifs, with pseudogenes included, was used for V and J assignment. Three-frame translation of reads was performed, and productive CDR3s were defined as those with a C...FGXG motif and no stop codons. Clonotypes were defined as unique combinations of V-J cassette pair and CDR3 amino acid sequence. Reads were filtered by Hamming distance, thresholded by each sample's sequence error rate in mapped regions. Clones were called with MiXCR by TCRdb after fastp trimmed the public reads at Q25, and only in-frame beta chains were retained. Here each entry gathers all rows of one CDR3 protein and keeps the most common genes and DNA. The V and J calls follow TCRdb's processing rather than the paper's. The sample records about 130,000 distinct CDR3 sequences, approximately 26% of which are singletons. Jointly, the top ten make up 27% of the sample.

Sequencing was performed on glioma tissue, nonneoplastic brain tissue, or PBMCs (not recorded which). The source is a human donor with low-grade glioma or glioblastoma, undergoing nonglioma brain surgery, or in good health (not recorded which). The chain couples TRBV27 to TRBJ1-2, with 10 middle bases fitting TRBD1. The DNA is TGTGCCAGCAGTCCCGGGACAGGGGAGAGGTATGGCTACACCTTC. This translates into CASSPGTGERYGYTF.